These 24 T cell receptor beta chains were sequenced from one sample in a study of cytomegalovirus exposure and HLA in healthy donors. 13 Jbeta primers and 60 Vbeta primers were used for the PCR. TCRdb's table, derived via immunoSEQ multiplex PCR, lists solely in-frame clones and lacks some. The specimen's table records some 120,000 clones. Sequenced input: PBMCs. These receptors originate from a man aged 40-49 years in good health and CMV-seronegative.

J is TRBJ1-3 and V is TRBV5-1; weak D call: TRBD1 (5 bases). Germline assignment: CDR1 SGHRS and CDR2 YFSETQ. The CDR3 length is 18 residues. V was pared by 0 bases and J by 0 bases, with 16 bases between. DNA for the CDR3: TGCGCCAGCAGCTTGGTGTCTCTCGGACACAACTCTGGAAACACCATATATTTT. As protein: CASSLVSLGHNSGNTIYF.

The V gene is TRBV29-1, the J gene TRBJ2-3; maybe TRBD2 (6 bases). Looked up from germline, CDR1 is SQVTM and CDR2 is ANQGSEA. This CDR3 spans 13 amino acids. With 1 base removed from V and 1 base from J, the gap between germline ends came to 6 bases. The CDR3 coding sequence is TGCAGCGTTGAAGCTAGCGGCACAGATACGCAGTATTTT. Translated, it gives CSVEASGTDTQYF.

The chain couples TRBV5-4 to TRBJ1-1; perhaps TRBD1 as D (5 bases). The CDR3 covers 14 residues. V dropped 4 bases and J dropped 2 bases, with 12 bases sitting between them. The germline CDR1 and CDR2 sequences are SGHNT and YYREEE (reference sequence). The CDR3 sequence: CASSGGESNTEAFF. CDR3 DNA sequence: TGTGCCAGCAGCGGGGGGGAATCCAACACTGAAGCTTTCTTT.

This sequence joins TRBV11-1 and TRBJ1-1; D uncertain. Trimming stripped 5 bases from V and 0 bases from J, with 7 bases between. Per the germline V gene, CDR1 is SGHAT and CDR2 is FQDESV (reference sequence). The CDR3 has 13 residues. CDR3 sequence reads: CASSPFLNTEAFF. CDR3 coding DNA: TGTGCCAGCAGCCCTTTTCTGAACACTGAAGCTTTCTTT.

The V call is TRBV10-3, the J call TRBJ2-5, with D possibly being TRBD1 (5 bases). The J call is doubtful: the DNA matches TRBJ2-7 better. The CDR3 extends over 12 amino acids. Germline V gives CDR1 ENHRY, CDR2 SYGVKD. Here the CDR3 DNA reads TGTGCCATCACGGACAACTCCTACGAGCAGTACTTC. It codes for CAITDNSYEQYF.

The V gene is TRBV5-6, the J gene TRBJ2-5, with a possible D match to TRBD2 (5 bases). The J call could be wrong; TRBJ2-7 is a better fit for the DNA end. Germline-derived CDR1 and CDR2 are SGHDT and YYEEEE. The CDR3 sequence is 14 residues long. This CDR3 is CASRRLSRLYEQYF. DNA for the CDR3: TGTGCCAGCAGGAGACTAAGTAGACTCTACGAGCAGTACTTC.

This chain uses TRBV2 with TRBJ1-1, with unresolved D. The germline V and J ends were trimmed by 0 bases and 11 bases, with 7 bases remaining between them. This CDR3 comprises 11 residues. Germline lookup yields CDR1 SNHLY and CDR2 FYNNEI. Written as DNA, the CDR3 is TGTGCCAGCAGTGAAGCGCGTCCGGCTTTCTTT. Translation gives CASSEARPAFF.

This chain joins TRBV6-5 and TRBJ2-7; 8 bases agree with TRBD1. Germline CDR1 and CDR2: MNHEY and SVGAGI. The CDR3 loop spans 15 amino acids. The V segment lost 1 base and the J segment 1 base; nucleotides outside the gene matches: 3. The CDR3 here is CASSYFQGASYEQYF. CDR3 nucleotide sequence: TGTGCCAGCAGTTACTTCCAGGGGGCATCCTACGAGCAGTACTTC.

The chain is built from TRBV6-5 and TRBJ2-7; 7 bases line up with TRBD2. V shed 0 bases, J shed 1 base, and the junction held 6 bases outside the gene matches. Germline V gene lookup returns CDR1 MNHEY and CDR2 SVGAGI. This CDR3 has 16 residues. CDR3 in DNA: TGTGCCAGCAGTTACTCCGTCCTAGCGGATTCCTACGAGCAGTACTTC. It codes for CASSYSVLADSYEQYF.

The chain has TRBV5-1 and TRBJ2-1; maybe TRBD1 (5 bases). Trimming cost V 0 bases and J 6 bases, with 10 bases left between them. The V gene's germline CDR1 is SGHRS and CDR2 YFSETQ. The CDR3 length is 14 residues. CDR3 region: CASSLGGGSNEQFF. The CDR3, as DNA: TGCGCCAGCAGCTTGGGGGGCGGTTCCAATGAGCAGTTCTTC.

The CDR3 loop is CASSPLPQREGYEQYF. For the CDR3, the DNA is TGTGCCAGCAGCCCATTGCCCCAGCGGGAGGGTTACGAGCAGTACTTC. V and J are TRBV4-2 and TRBJ2-7; 10 bases are a match to TRBD2. In germline, CDR1 is LGHNA, CDR2 YNFKEQ. This CDR3 has 16 amino acids. V lost 4 bases, J lost 4 bases, and 10 bases stayed unmatched.

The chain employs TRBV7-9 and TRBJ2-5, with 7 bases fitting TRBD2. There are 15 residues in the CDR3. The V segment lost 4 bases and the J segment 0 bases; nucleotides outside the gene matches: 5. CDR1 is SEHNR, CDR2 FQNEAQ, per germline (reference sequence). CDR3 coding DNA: TGTGCCAGCAGCTACCCGGGGGGAGACCAAGAGACCCAGTACTTC. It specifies CASSYPGGDQETQYF.

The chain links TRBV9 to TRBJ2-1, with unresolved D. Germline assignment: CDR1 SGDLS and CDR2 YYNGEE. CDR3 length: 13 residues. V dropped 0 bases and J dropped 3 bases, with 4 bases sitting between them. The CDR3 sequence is CASSVGNYNEQFF. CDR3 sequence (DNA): TGTGCCAGCAGCGTAGGTAACTACAATGAGCAGTTCTTC.

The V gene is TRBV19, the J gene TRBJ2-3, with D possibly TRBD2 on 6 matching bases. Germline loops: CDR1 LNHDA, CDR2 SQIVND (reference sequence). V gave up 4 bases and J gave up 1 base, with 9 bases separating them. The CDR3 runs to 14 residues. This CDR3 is CASSRASGTDTQYF. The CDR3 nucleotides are TGTGCCAGTAGTAGGGCTAGCGGCACAGATACGCAGTATTTT.

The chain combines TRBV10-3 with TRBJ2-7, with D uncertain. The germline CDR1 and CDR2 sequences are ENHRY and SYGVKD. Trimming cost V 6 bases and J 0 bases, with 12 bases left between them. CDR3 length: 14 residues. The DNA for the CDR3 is TGTGCCATCAGGAGTGGCGGAAACTCCTACGAGCAGTACTTC. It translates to CAIRSGGNSYEQYF.

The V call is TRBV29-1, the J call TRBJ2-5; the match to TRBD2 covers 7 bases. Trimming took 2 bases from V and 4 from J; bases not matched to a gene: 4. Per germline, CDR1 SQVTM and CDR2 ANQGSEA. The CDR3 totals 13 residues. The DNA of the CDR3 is TGCAGCGTTGAACTAGCGGTCGGAGAGACCCAGTACTTC. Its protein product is CSVELAVGETQYF.

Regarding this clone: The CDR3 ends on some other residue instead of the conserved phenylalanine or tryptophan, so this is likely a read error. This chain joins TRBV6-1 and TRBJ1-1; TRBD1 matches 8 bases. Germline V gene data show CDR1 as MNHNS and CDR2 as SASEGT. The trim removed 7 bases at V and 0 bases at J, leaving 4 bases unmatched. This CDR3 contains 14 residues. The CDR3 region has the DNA TGTGCCAGCAACAGGGGGGCCATGAACACTGAAGCTTTCTCT. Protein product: CASNRGAMNTEAFS.

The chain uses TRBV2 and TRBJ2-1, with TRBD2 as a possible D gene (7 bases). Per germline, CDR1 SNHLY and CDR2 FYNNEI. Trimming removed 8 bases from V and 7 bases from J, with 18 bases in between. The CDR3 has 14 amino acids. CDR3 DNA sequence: TGTGCCAGCCGGGGGCTAGCGGAGGTGAATGAGCAGTTCTTC. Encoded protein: CASRGLAEVNEQFF.

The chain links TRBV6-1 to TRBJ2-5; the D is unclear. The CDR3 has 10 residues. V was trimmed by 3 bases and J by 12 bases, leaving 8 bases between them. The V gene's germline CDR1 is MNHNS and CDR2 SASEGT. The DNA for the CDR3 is TGTGCCAGCAGTGACCGGGTGGAGTACTTC. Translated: CASSDRVEYF.

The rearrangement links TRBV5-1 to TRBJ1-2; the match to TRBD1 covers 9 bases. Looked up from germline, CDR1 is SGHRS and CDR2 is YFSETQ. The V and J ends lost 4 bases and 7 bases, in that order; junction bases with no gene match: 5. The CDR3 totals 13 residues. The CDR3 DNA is TGCGCCAGCAGCCTGGGGACAGGGCCTGGCTACACCTTC. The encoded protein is CASSLGTGPGYTF.

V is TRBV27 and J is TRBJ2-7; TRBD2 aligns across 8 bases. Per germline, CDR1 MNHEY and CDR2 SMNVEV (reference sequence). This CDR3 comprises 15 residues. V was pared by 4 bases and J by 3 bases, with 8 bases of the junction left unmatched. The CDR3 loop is CASSYTGGVNYEQYF. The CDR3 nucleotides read TGTGCCAGCAGTTATACGGGAGGGGTAAACTACGAGCAGTACTTC.

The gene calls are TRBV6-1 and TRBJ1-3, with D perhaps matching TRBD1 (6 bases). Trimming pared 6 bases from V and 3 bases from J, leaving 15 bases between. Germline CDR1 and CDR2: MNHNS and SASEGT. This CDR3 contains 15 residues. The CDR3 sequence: CASRTETGFGNTIYF. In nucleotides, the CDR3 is TGTGCCAGCAGGACCGAGACAGGCTTTGGAAACACCATATATTTT.

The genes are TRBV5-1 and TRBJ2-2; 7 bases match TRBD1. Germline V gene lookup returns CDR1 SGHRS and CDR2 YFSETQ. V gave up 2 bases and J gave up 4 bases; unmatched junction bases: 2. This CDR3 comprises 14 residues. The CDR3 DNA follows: TGCGCCAGCAGCTTAGGGACAGCCACCGGGGAGCTGTTTTTT. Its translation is CASSLGTATGELFF. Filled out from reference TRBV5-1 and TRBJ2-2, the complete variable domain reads KAGVTQTPRYLIKTRGQQVTLSCSPISGHRSVSWYQQTPGQGLQFLFEYFSETQRNKGNFPGRFSGRQFSNSRSEMNVSTLELGDSALYLCASSLGTATGELFFGEGSRLTVL.

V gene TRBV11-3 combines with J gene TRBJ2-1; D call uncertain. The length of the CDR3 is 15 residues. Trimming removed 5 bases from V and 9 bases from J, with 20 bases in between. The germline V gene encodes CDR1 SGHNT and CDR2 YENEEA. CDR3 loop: CASSPQIAGLGEQFF. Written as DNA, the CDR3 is TGTGCCAGCAGCCCCCAGATCGCAGGTTTGGGTGAGCAGTTCTTC.